The rows below give T cell receptor beta chains drawn from one sample of a study of blood T cells in healthy people across ages. TCRdb re-called the 5' RACE reads with MiXCR, one entry per CDR3 protein. The data hold just over 1 million distinct CDR3 sequences, with less than 50% observed a single time. Sequenced sample: blood. These receptors were collected from a woman aged 60-75 years in good health. Each CDR3 is given with its conserved first and last residue. The order of the fields is D gene, clone size, V gene, J gene, CDR3 DNA, CDR3 protein. The D gene is left open where the match is weak. For some rows the clone size is stated as once, few or many, or as a class when expanded; others skip it.

D gene: TRBD2
clone size: NA
V gene: TRBV7-9
J gene: TRBJ2-5
CDR3 DNA: TGTGCCAGCAGCGTAATAGCGGGAGGAGTTCGTGAGCAGTACTTC
CDR3 protein: CASSVIAGGVREQYF

D gene: NA
clone size: NA
V gene: TRBV3-1
J gene: TRBJ2-7
CDR3 DNA: TGTACCAGCAGCCAAGAGGACAGTCTTACCTACGAGCAGTACTTC
CDR3 protein: CTSSQEDSLTYEQYF

D gene: TRBD1
clone size: NA
V gene: TRBV5-1
J gene: TRBJ2-1
CDR3 DNA: TGCGCCAGCAGCTTGACACAGGGGGCGAATGAGCAGTTCTTC
CDR3 protein: CASSLTQGANEQFF

D gene: NA
clone size: NA
V gene: TRBV7-2
J gene: TRBJ1-5
CDR3 DNA: TGTGCCAGCAGCTTTGGGGGAGACCCTCGCAATCAGCCCCAGCATTTT
CDR3 protein: CASSFGGDPRNQPQHF

D gene: TRBD2
clone size: many
V gene: TRBV6-2/TRBV6-3
J gene: TRBJ2-7
CDR3 DNA: TGTGCCAGCAGTTCCCCTAGCGGGCACTCCTACGAGCAGTACTTC
CDR3 protein: CASSSPSGHSYEQYF

D gene: NA
clone size: NA
V gene: TRBV10-3
J gene: TRBJ2-5
CDR3 DNA: TGTGCCATCAGTGAGTCAGGAGAGAAAGAGACCCAGTACTTC
CDR3 protein: CAISESGEKETQYF

D gene: NA
clone size: few
V gene: TRBV25-1
J gene: TRBJ2-5
CDR3 DNA: TGTGCCAGCAGTGAATCGGGTTTCTCGACAGGCCGGCAAGAGACCCAGTACTTC
CDR3 protein: CASSESGFSTGRQETQYF

D gene: NA
clone size: NA
V gene: TRBV4-2
J gene: TRBJ1-4
CDR3 DNA: TGTGCCAGCAGCCTTAACCCCGGGGAAAAACTGTTTTTT
CDR3 protein: CASSLNPGEKLFF

D gene: TRBD1
clone size: few
V gene: TRBV4-2
J gene: TRBJ1-2
CDR3 DNA: TGTGCCAGCAGCACCAGGACAGGGGGTGGAGGCTACACCTTC
CDR3 protein: CASSTRTGGGGYTF

D gene: TRBD2
clone size: NA
V gene: TRBV2
J gene: TRBJ2-3
CDR3 DNA: TGTGCCAGCAGGGGGGACAGAGGGACTAGCGGGAGAGTAGCAGATACGCAGTATTTT
CDR3 protein: CASRGDRGTSGRVADTQYF

D gene: TRBD2
clone size: NA
V gene: TRBV11-2
J gene: TRBJ2-3
CDR3 DNA: TGTGCCAGCAGCTTCCCCTTGGGGGGGGGGGAGGGCACAGATACGCAGTATTTT
CDR3 protein: CASSFPLGGGEGTDTQYF

D gene: TRBD1
clone size: NA
V gene: TRBV7-2
J gene: TRBJ1-2
CDR3 DNA: TGTGCCAGCAGCTTGCCGGGACAGGGTTCCCGCTATGGCTACACCTTC
CDR3 protein: CASSLPGQGSRYGYTF

D gene: TRBD2
clone size: many
V gene: TRBV28
J gene: TRBJ2-3
CDR3 DNA: TGTGCCAGCAGTCCTAGCGGGTACACAGATACGCAGTATTTT
CDR3 protein: CASSPSGYTDTQYF

D gene: NA
clone size: few
V gene: TRBV25-1
J gene: TRBJ2-3
CDR3 DNA: TGTGCCAGCGGGACGCCCAGCACAGATACGCAGTATTTT
CDR3 protein: CASGTPSTDTQYF

D gene: TRBD1
clone size: NA
V gene: TRBV11-2
J gene: TRBJ2-3
CDR3 DNA: TGTGCCAGCAGCTTACAGGGGGCGTGCACAGATACGCAGTATTTT
CDR3 protein: CASSLQGACTDTQYF

D gene: TRBD2
clone size: NA
V gene: TRBV9
J gene: TRBJ2-5
CDR3 DNA: TGTGCCAGCGGCGGGGCGGGAGTCGGGGAGACCCAGTACTTC
CDR3 protein: CASGGAGVGETQYF

D gene: NA
clone size: NA
V gene: TRBV7-8
J gene: TRBJ2-6
CDR3 DNA: TGTGCCAGCACCCTTGATACTGGGGCCAACGTCCTGACTTTC
CDR3 protein: CASTLDTGANVLTF

D gene: NA
clone size: NA
V gene: TRBV12-3/TRBV12-4
J gene: TRBJ2-3
CDR3 DNA: TGTGCCAGCAGCTTCCTTCCCTCGGGTGTAGCAGATACGCAGTATTTT
CDR3 protein: CASSFLPSGVADTQYF

D gene: TRBD2
clone size: NA
V gene: TRBV11-1
J gene: TRBJ2-7
CDR3 DNA: TGTGCCAGCAGTGGACTAGCGGGGGGGCGCCAAAGGACTCCTAGTAGCTCCTACGAGCAGTACTTC
CDR3 protein: CASSGLAGGRQRTPSSSYEQYF

D gene: TRBD1
clone size: NA
V gene: TRBV27
J gene: TRBJ1-6
CDR3 DNA: TGTGCCAGCAAATGGACAGGGGAAAATTCACCCCTCCACTTT
CDR3 protein: CASKWTGENSPLHF

D gene: TRBD2
clone size: few
V gene: TRBV3-1
J gene: TRBJ2-7
CDR3 DNA: TGTGCCAGCAGCCAGATAGGGACTAGCGGGAGGATTGAGCAGTACTTC
CDR3 protein: CASSQIGTSGRIEQYF

D gene: NA
clone size: few
V gene: TRBV5-5
J gene: TRBJ2-7
CDR3 DNA: TGTGCCAGCAGCTTACGGGTAGGGGGTGTCTCCTACGAGCAGTACTTC
CDR3 protein: CASSLRVGGVSYEQYF